This T cell receptor (beta chain) derives from a study of vaccination effects on CD4 cells after COVID-19. Study findings and constraints: By a late point after vaccination, infection- and vaccine-induced clones had shrunk markedly through clonal contraction.

The table came from immunoSEQ multiplex PCR; TCRdb's copy has only in-frame clones and leaves some out. The data contain 40,000 to 55,000 clones, roughly 74% of them seen just once; the ten biggest clones take up approximately 8.6%. Worth noting for this clone: Its antigen is unknown.

V was trimmed by 2 bases and J by 7 bases, leaving 17 bases between them. The CDR3 has 15 amino acids. The germline V gene encodes CDR1 SGHTA and CDR2 FQGNSA. Researchers isolated CD4+ T cells once about 11 days of culture had elapsed. The individual was infected with SARS-CoV-2 between March and December 2020, as confirmed by PCR. Cultures got half-medium changes with IL-2 on days 3 and 7. The clonotype was recovered from a human donor who had a prior SARS-CoV-2 infection. The chain recombines TRBV7-2 with TRBJ1-1; D is ambiguous. The source material was CD4+ T cells from PBMCs cultured without peptide, sampled before COVID-19 vaccination. The CDR3 reads CASSLRVTAPGEAFF. CDR3 nucleotides: TGTGCCAGCAGCTTACGCGTCACAGCCCCCGGTGAAGCTTTCTTT.